This TCR beta chain was profiled in a study of memory CD4+ T cells and cytomegalovirus serostatus. The overall study: Of the healthy Belgian adults, several were CMV seropositive and around 22 seronegative. Points from the study as a whole: Each of approximately 61 CMV-associated TCRbeta sequences occurred in one to five individuals.

The table lists this clone with a few counts. Its antigen is still unknown. V was pared by 4 bases and J by 6 bases, with 7 bases of the junction left unmatched. Germline V lookup: CDR1 LGHNA, CDR2 YNFKEQ. The CDR3 has 14 residues. Single viable CD3+CD4+CD8-CD45RO+ cells were sorted as the memory CD4+ T cells. The authors' processing: Out-of-frame sequences were removed, leaving about 2,300,000 distinct TCRbeta sequences. The repertoire was sequenced with immunoSEQ multiplex PCR; TCRdb's copy has only in-frame clones and lacks some. That table gives V, J and clone size, and the DNA gave D and trimming. The sample consists of about 56,000 clones, about 80% of them appearing once.

The TCR was taken from an adult in good health and CMV-seronegative. Sequencing used memory CD4+ T cells from blood. This chain joins TRBV4-2 and TRBJ2-7; 9 bases match TRBD1. This chain's CDR3 is CASSLKDRGGEQYF. CDR3 nucleotides: TGTGCCAGCAGCCTAAAGGACAGGGGAGGCGAGCAGTACTTC.